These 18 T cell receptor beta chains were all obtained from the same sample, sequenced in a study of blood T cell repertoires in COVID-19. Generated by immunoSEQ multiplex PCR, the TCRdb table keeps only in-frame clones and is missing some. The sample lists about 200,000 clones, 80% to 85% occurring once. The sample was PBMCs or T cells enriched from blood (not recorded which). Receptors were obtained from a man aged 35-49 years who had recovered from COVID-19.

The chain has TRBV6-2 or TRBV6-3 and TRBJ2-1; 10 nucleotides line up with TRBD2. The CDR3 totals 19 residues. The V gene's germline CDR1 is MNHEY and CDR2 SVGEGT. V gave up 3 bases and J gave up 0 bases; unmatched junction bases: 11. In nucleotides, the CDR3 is TGTGCCAGCAGTTATTTTGGTAGCGGGGGGACCAGCTCCTACAATGAGCAGTTCTTC. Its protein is CASSYFGSGGTSSYNEQFF.

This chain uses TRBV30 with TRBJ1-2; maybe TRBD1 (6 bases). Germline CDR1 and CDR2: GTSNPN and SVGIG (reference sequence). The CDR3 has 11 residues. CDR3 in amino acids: CARRGNYGYTF. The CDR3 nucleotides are TGTGCTCGAAGGGGGAACTATGGCTACACCTTC.

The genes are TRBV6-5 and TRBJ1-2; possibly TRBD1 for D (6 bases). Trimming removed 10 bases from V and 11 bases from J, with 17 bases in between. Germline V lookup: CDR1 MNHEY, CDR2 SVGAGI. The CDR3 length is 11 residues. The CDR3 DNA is TGTGCCACTGAAGATCAGGGGTTGTACACCTTC. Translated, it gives CATEDQGLYTF.

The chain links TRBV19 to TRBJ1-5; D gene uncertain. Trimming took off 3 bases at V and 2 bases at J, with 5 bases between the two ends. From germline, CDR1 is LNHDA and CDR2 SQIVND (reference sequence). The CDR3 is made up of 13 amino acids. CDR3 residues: CASSMERNQPQHF. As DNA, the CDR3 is TGTGCCAGTAGTATGGAGCGCAATCAGCCCCAGCATTTT.

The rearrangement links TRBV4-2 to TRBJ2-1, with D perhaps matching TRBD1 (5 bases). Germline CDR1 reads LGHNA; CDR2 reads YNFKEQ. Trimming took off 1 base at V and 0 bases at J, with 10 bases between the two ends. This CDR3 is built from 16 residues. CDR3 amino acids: CASSQVRAASYNEQFF. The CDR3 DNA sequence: TGTGCCAGCAGCCAAGTCAGGGCCGCCTCCTACAATGAGCAGTTCTTC.

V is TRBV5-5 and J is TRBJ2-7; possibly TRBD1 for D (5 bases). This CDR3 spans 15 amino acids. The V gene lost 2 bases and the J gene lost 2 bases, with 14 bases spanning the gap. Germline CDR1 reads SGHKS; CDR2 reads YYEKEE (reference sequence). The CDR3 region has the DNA TGTGCCAGCAGCTTTGGGTCAGGGCTTGCCTACGAGCAGTACTTC. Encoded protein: CASSFGSGLAYEQYF. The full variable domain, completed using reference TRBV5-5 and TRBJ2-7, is DAGVTQSPTHLIKTRGQQVTLRCSPISGHKSVSWYQQVLGQGPQFIFQYYEKEERGRGNFPDRFSARQFPNYSSELNVNALLLGDSALYLCASSFGSGLAYEQYFGPGTRLTVT.

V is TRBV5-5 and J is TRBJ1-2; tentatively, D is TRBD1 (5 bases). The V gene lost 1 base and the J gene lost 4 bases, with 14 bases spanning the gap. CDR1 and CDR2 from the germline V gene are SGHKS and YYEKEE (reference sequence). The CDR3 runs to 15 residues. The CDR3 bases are TGTGCCAGCAGCTTGCGAGCGGGCGGGACCTATGGCTACACCTTC. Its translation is CASSLRAGGTYGYTF. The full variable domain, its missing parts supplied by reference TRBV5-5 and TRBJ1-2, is DAGVTQSPTHLIKTRGQQVTLRCSPISGHKSVSWYQQVLGQGPQFIFQYYEKEERGRGNFPDRFSARQFPNYSSELNVNALLLGDSALYLCASSLRAGGTYGYTFGSGTRLTVV.

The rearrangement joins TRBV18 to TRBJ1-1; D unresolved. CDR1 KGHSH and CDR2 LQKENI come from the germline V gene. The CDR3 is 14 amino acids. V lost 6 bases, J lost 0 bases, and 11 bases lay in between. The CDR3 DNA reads TGTGCCAGCTCTCAAAACCAGATGAACACTGAAGCTTTCTTT. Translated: CASSQNQMNTEAFF. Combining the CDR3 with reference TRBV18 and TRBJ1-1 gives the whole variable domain NAGVMQNPRHLVRRRGQEARLRCSPMKGHSHVYWYRQLPEEGLKFMVYLQKENIIDESGMPKERFSAEFPKEGPSILRIQQVVRGDSAAYFCASSQNQMNTEAFFGQGTRLTVV.

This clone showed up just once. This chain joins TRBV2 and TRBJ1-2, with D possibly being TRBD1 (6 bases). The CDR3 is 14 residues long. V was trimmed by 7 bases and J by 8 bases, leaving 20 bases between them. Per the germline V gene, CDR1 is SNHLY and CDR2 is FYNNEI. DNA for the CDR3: TGTGCCAGCACCTCCCTTCTGGGGGCGCAGGGCTACACCTTC. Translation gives CASTSLLGAQGYTF. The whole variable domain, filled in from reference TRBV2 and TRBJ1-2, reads EPEVTQTPSHQVTQMGQEVILRCVPISNHLYFYWYRQILGQKVEFLVSFYNNEISEKSEIFDDQFSVERPDGSNFTLKIRSTKLEDSAMYFCASTSLLGAQGYTFGSGTRLTVV.

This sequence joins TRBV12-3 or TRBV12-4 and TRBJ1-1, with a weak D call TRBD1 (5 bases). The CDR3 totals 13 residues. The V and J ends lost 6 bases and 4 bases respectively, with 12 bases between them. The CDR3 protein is CASSSHTGTEAFF. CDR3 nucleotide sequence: TGTGCCAGCAGCTCTCATACAGGCACTGAAGCTTTCTTT.

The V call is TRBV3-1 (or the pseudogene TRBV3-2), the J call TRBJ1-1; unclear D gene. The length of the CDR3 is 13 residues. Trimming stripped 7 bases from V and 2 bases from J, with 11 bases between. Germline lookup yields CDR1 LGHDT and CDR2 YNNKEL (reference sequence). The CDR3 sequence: CASTIRGNTEAFF. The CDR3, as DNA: TGTGCCAGCACCATCCGCGGAAACACTGAAGCTTTCTTT.

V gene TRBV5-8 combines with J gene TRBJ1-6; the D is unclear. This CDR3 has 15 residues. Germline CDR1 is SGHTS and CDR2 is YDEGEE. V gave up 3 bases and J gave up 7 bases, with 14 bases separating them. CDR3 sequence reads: CASSSRGWMNSPLHF. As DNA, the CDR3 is TGTGCCAGCAGCTCCCGAGGATGGATGAATTCACCCCTCCACTTT.

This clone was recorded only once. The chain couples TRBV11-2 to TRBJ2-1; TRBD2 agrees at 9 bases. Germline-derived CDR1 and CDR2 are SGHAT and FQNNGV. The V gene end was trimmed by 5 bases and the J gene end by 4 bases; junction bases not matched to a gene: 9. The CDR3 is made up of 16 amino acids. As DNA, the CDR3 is TGTGCCAGCAGCCCCCTAGCGGGGCCGCTTTACAATGAGCAGTTCTTC. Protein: CASSPLAGPLYNEQFF.

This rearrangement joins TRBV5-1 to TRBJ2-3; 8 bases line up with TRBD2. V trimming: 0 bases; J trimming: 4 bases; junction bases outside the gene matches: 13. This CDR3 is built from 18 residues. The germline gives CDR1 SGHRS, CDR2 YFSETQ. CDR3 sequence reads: CASSLATGGPISSDTQYF. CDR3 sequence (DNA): TGCGCCAGCAGCTTGGCAACGGGGGGGCCGATATCTTCAGATACGCAGTATTTT.

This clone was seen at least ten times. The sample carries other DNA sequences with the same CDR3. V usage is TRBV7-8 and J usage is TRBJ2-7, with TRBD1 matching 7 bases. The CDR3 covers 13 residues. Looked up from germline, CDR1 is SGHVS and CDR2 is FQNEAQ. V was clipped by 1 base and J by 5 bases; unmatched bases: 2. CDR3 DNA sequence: TGTGCCAGCAGCTTAGGAACAGGGGACGAGCAGTACTTC. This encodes CASSLGTGDEQYF.

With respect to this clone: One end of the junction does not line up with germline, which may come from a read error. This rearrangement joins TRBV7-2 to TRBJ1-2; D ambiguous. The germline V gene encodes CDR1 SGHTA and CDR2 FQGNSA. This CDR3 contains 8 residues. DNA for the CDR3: TGTGCCAGCAGCTTCGCTAAATTC. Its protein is CASSFAKF.

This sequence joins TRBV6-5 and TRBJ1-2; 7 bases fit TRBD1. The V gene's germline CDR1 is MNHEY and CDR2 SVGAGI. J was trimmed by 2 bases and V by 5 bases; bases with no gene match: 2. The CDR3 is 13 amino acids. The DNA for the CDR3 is TGTGCCAGCAGTAAGACAGGGAACTATGGCTACACCTTC. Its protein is CASSKTGNYGYTF.

CDR3 nucleotides: TGTGCCAGCAGCTTTGGGCGGGGGCGGTACAATGAGCAGTTCTTC. The encoded protein is CASSFGRGRYNEQFF. The chain carries TRBV7-2 and TRBJ2-1; perhaps TRBD2 as D (7 bases). The germline V gene has CDR1 SGHTA and CDR2 FQGNSA. This CDR3 has 15 amino acids. V was pared by 3 bases and J by 4 bases, with 13 bases between.